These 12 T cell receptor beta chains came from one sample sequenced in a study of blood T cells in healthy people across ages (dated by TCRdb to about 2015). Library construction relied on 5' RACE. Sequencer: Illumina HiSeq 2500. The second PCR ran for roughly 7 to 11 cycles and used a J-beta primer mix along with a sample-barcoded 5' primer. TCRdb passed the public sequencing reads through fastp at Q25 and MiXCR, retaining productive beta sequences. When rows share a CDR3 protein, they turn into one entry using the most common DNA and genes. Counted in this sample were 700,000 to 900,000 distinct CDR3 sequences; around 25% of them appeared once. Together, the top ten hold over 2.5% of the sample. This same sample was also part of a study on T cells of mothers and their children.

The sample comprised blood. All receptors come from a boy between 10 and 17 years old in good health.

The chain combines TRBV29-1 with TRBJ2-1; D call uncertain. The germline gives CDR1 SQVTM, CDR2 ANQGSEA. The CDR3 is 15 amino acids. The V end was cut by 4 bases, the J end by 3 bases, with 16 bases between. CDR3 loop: CSVVGLYTGYNEQFF. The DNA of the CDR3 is TGCAGCGTTGTGGGCCTCTACACTGGCTACAATGAGCAGTTCTTC.

CDR3 DNA: TGCGCCAGCAGCCTGGGACGGCTCAATGAGCAGTTCTTC. Translating it yields CASSLGRLNEQFF. The rearrangement joins TRBV4-1 to TRBJ2-1; either TRBD1 or TRBD2 may fit D (5 bases each). V was clipped by 4 bases and J by 6 bases, with 10 bases between them. This CDR3 has 13 residues. Germline CDR1 and CDR2: MGHRA and YSYEKL.

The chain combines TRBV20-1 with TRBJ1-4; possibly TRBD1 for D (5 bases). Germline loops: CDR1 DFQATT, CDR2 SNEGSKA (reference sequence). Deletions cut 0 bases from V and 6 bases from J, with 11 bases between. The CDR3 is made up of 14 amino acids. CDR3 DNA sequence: TGCAGTGCTAGAGATCAGGGTCTGGATGAAAAACTGTTTTTT. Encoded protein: CSARDQGLDEKLFF.

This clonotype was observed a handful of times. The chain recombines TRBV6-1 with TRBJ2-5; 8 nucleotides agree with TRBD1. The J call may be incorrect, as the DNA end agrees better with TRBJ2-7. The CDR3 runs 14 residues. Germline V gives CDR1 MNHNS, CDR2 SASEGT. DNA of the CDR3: TGTGCCAGCAGTGGACAGGGGATCGGATACGAGCAGTACTTC. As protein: CASSGQGIGYEQYF.

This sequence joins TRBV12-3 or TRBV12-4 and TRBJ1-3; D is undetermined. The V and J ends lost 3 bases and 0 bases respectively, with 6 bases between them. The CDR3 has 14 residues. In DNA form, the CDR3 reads TGTGCCAGCAGTTTGCCCCTCTCTGGAAACACCATATATTTT. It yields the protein CASSLPLSGNTIYF.

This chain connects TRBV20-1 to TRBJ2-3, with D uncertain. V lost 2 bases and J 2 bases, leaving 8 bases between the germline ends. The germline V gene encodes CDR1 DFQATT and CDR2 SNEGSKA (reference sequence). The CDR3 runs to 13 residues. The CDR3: CSARKSATDTQYF. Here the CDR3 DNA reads TGCAGTGCTAGAAAATCCGCCACAGATACGCAGTATTTT.

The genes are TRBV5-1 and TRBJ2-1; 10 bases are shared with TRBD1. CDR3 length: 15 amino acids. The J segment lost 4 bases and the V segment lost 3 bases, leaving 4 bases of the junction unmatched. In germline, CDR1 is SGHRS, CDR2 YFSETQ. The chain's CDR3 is CASSSTGGEYNEQFF. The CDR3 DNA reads TGCGCCAGCAGCTCGACAGGGGGCGAGTACAATGAGCAGTTCTTC.

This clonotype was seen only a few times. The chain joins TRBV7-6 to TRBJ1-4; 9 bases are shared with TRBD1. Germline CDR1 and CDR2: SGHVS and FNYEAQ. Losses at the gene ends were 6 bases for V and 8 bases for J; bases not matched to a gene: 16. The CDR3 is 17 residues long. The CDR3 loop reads CASSSKPGQGLKEKLFF. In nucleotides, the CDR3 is TGTGCCAGCAGTTCTAAGCCCGGACAGGGGTTGAAAGAAAAACTGTTTTTT.

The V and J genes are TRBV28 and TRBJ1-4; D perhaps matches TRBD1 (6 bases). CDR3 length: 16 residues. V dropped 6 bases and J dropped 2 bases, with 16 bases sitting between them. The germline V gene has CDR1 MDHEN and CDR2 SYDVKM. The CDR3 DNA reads TGTGCCAGCAGCTCCCCGGGGGGGGCGACTAATGAAAAACTGTTTTTT. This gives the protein CASSSPGGATNEKLFF.

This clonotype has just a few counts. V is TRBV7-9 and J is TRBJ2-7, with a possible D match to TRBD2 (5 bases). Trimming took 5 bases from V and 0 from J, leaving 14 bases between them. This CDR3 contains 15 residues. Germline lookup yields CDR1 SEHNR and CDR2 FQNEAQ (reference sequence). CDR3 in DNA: TGTGCCAGCAGCCACCTCGGGGTGAGCTCCTACGAGCAGTACTTC. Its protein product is CASSHLGVSSYEQYF.

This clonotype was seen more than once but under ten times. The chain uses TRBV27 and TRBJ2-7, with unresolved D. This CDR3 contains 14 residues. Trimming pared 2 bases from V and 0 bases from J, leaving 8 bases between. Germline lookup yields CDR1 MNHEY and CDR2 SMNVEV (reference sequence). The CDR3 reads CASSLDSTSYEQYF. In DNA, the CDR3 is TGTGCCAGCAGTTTAGACTCCACCTCCTACGAGCAGTACTTC.

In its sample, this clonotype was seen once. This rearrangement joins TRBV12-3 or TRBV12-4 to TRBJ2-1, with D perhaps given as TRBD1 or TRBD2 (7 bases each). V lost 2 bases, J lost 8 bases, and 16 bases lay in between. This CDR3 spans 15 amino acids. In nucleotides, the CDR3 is TGTGCCAGCAGTTTATCAGGGGGGGGCGGTTATGAGCAGTTCTTC. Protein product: CASSLSGGGGYEQFF.